This T cell receptor (beta chain) was recorded in a study of blood T cells in healthy people across ages. CDR1 is MNHNS and CDR2 is SASEGT in the germline V gene. This CDR3 is built from 15 residues. V lost 7 bases and J lost 7; bases outside the gene matches: 13. A second 7 to 11 cycle PCR used barcoded and J-beta primers. TCRdb re-analysed the 5' RACE reads in MiXCR, keeping a single row per CDR3 protein. The sample consists of around 990,000 distinct CDR3 sequences, approximately 38% of them appearing once. This clonotype was obtained from a man younger than 35 in good health. Sequences were obtained from blood. The chain couples TRBV6-1 to TRBJ1-2; 9 bases fit TRBD1. The CDR3 DNA sequence: TGTGCCAGCACTAACTTACAGGGGGCGATCACTGGCTACACCTTC. As protein: CASTNLQGAITGYTF.